One and the same sample provided the 21 T cell receptor beta chains below, sequenced in a study of blood T cells in healthy people across ages. The use of a sample-barcoded 5' primer and a J-beta primer mix characterized a second PCR of roughly 7 to 12 cycles. TCRdb re-derived calls from the 5' RACE reads in MiXCR, one entry per CDR3 protein. The sample shows hundreds of thousands of distinct CDR3 sequences, more than 20% of them seen only once. The same sample was also studied in work on T cells of mothers and their children.

Sequencing used blood. These receptors were obtained from a boy younger than 18 in good health.

As to this clonotype: Because the CDR3 is missing its conserved closing phenylalanine or tryptophan, this is likely a read error. The DNA is omitted, as the CDR3 cannot be located on it reliably, and the CDR3 follows TCRdb's listing. V gene TRBV12-3 or TRBV12-4 combines with J gene TRBJ2-3; the table names TRBD2, a call not compared with the DNA. The CDR3 is 14 residues long, ends included. This CDR3 is CASSRRGRQDTQYS.

This clonotype has at least ten counts. The chain combines TRBV27 with TRBJ2-5, with D maybe TRBD1 (6 bases). With the DNA end fitting TRBJ2-7 better, the J assignment may be wrong. The CDR3 extends over 14 amino acids. In germline, CDR1 is MNHEY, CDR2 SMNVEV (reference sequence). CDR3 DNA sequence: TGTGCCAGCAGTTTATCAGGGGGTCCCTACGAGCAGTACTTC. Residues: CASSLSGGPYEQYF.

This clonotype turned up a few times. This chain joins TRBV7-9 and TRBJ1-4; the match to TRBD1 covers 7 bases. This CDR3 is 15 amino acids long. In germline, CDR1 is SEHNR, CDR2 FQNEAQ (reference sequence). The V gene end was trimmed by 5 bases and the J gene end by 4 bases; junction bases not matched to a gene: 7. The CDR3 loop reads CASSLGTVFNEKLFF. CDR3 DNA: TGTGCCAGCAGCCTCGGGACAGTCTTTAATGAAAAACTGTTTTTT. The entire variable domain, with the rest obtained from reference TRBV7-9 and TRBJ1-4, is as follows: DTGVSQNPRHKITKRGQNVTFRCDPISEHNRLYWYRQTLGQGPEFLTYFQNEAQLEKSRLLSDRFSAERPKGSFSTLEIQRTEQGDSAMYLCASSLGTVFNEKLFFGSGTQLSVL.

This clonotype was observed a few times. The rearrangement uses TRBV2 and TRBJ2-1, with 7 bases fitting TRBD2. TRBJ2-7 matches the DNA end more closely, so the J call is doubtful. From germline, CDR1 is SNHLY and CDR2 FYNNEI. The CDR3 spans 13 residues. CDR3: CASSNPSGYEQYF. The CDR3 DNA sequence: TGTGCCAGCAGTAATCCTAGCGGCTACGAGCAGTACTTC.

The V gene is TRBV9, the J gene TRBJ1-4; no reliable D call. This CDR3 has 16 residues. From germline, CDR1 is SGDLS and CDR2 YYNGEE. The ends were cut back, 2 bases at V and 3 bases at J, with 14 bases in the middle. In DNA, the CDR3 is TGTGCCAGCAGCGTCTACGGAGGAGAGGCTAATGAAAAACTGTTTTTT. This encodes CASSVYGGEANEKLFF.

V usage is TRBV4-1 and J usage is TRBJ2-5; TRBD1 matches 9 bases. V trimming: 0 bases; J trimming: 5 bases; junction bases outside the gene matches: 1. In germline, CDR1 is MGHRA, CDR2 YSYEKL. The CDR3 runs to 14 residues. The CDR3 region is CASSQEDRGETQYF. CDR3 bases: TGCGCCAGCAGCCAAGAAGACAGGGGGGAGACCCAGTACTTC.

This clonotype came up a few times. The rearrangement uses TRBV20-1 and TRBJ1-1, with D perhaps TRBD1 (6 bases). V lost 2 bases and J lost 7, with 14 bases in between. Germline CDR1 DFQATT, CDR2 SNEGSKA (reference sequence). The CDR3 covers 13 residues. The CDR3 loop reads CSARLTGMSEAFF. CDR3 coding DNA: TGCAGTGCTAGACTAACAGGGATGAGTGAAGCTTTCTTT.

The chain carries TRBV11-2 and TRBJ2-5; unclear D gene. The CDR3 contains 13 residues. V lost 7 bases, J lost 4 bases, and 13 bases lay in between. CDR1 is SGHAT, CDR2 FQNNGV, per germline. The DNA of the CDR3 is TGTGCCAGCACCTCTTGGGGTGCAGAGACCCAGTACTTC. It specifies CASTSWGAETQYF.

This clonotype was seen more than once but under ten times. The CDR3 protein is CSLTRIRTSYNEQFF. As DNA, the CDR3 is TGCAGCCTGACGAGAATTCGGACATCCTACAATGAGCAGTTCTTC. The genes are TRBV29-1 and TRBJ2-1; perhaps TRBD1 as D (5 bases). Germline V gives CDR1 SQVTM, CDR2 ANQGSEA. The germline V and J ends were trimmed by 8 bases and 1 base, with 18 bases remaining between them. CDR3 size: 15 residues.

The chain recombines TRBV21-1 with TRBJ1-2; the DNA was not used to check the table's D call, TRBD1. TRBV21-1 is a pseudogene locus. The CDR3 length is 14 residues. The CDR3 reads CASPLRRGPYGYTF. In DNA form, the CDR3 reads TGTGCCAGCCCCCTACGCCGGGGGCCCTATGGCTACACCTTC.

Only a few counts were recorded for this clonotype. The chain combines TRBV20-1 with TRBJ2-5; possibly TRBD1 or TRBD2 for D (6 bases each). This CDR3 has 16 residues. V was cut by 0 bases and J by 2 bases, with 16 bases left in between. Looked up from germline, CDR1 is DFQATT and CDR2 is SNEGSKA (reference sequence). CDR3 sequence (DNA): TGCAGTGCTAGAGATAGGCCTCGGGGGCTACAAGAGACCCAGTACTTC. It is translated as CSARDRPRGLQETQYF.

This clonotype was picked up a small number of times. The V gene is TRBV25-1, the J gene TRBJ2-6; no definite D call. This CDR3 has 12 amino acids. V lost 8 bases and J 4 bases, leaving 6 bases between the germline ends. Per the germline V gene, CDR1 is MGHDK and CDR2 is SYGVNS. This CDR3 reads CASQRGANVLTF. In nucleotides, the CDR3 is TGTGCCAGCCAAAGGGGGGCCAACGTCCTGACTTTC.

This clonotype came up a few times. The germline gene is not matched at one end of the junction; a read error may be the cause. The chain joins TRBV12-3 or TRBV12-4 to TRBJ2-7, with 11 bases aligning to TRBD2. The length of the CDR3 is 14 residues. CDR3 coding DNA: TGTGCCAGCAGATTAGCGGGAGGGTTGTCAAAGCAGTACTTC. Protein: CASRLAGGLSKQYF.

The V gene is TRBV12-3 or TRBV12-4, the J gene TRBJ2-7; TRBD1 matches at 7 bases. The V segment lost 2 bases and the J segment 5 bases; nucleotides outside the gene matches: 9. This CDR3 has 15 residues. The CDR3 protein is CASSLIGTAPNEQYF. CDR3 coding DNA: TGTGCCAGCAGTTTAATAGGGACAGCTCCTAACGAGCAGTACTTC.

The chain has TRBV9 and TRBJ2-1; D is perhaps TRBD1 (6 bases). Per the germline V gene, CDR1 is SGDLS and CDR2 is YYNGEE. V lost 4 bases and J lost 13, with 24 bases in between. The CDR3 loop spans 15 amino acids. The chain's CDR3 is CASSLQDSYQETQFF. The CDR3 bases are TGTGCCAGCAGCCTTCAGGACAGTTACCAAGAGACCCAGTTCTTC.

This chain links TRBV28 with TRBJ2-1, with 7 bases that match TRBD1. The CDR3 extends over 15 amino acids. Germline V gene sequence: CDR1 MDHEN, CDR2 SYDVKM. V gave up 6 bases and J gave up 2 bases; unmatched junction bases: 7. Here the CDR3 DNA reads TGTGCCAGCAGACCTCCGGGACAGACCTACAATGAGCAGTTCTTC. Residues: CASRPPGQTYNEQFF.

This clonotype was seen only a few times. This rearrangement joins TRBV7-2 to TRBJ1-1; 8 positions match TRBD1. Germline assignment: CDR1 SGHTA and CDR2 FQGNSA. The CDR3 is made up of 15 amino acids. Trimming cost V 2 bases and J 10 bases; bases outside gene matches: 12. In DNA, the CDR3 is TGTGCCAGCAGCTTAAAGGGAGGACAGGGATCCGCAGCTTTCTTT. Translating it yields CASSLKGGQGSAAFF.

This clonotype has only a few counts. The CDR3 sequence is CASSRTRQGGTEAFF. In nucleotides, the CDR3 is TGTGCCAGCAGCCGCACTCGACAGGGGGGCACTGAAGCTTTCTTT. The chain uses TRBV13 and TRBJ1-1, with 9 bases identical to TRBD1. CDR1 is PRHDT, CDR2 FYEKMQ, per germline (reference sequence). CDR3 size: 15 residues. The V gene end was trimmed by 5 bases and the J gene end by 4 bases; junction bases not matched to a gene: 8.

A note on this clonotype: A much larger clone is a single base away; this may be a read error. The V gene is TRBV4-3, the J gene TRBJ2-5; D possibly matches TRBD1 or TRBD2 (7 bases each). The CDR3 length is 15 residues. Trimming stripped 7 bases from V and 2 bases from J, with 17 bases between. The germline V gene encodes CDR1 LGHNA and CDR2 YSLEER. CDR3 DNA: TGCGCCAGCAATAGGTTTCAGGGGGGGCAAGAGACCCAGTACTTC. Amino acid sequence: CASNRFQGGQETQYF.

The table lists this clonotype with a few counts. V usage is TRBV7-2 and J usage is TRBJ2-1; D gene unclear. The CDR3 loop spans 14 amino acids. The germline V gene has CDR1 SGHTA and CDR2 FQGNSA. The V end lost 5 bases, the J end lost 0 bases, and 8 bases lay between the germline ends. CDR3 bases: TGTGCCAGCAGCCCCGATGTCTCCTACAATGAGCAGTTCTTC. Residues: CASSPDVSYNEQFF.

This clonotype was recorded a few times. CDR3 in DNA: TGTGCCAGCAGCGGACGACAGGGTACGAGAGAGACCCAGTACTTC. Protein sequence: CASSGRQGTRETQYF. This chain uses TRBV7-8 with TRBJ2-5; 7 positions match TRBD1. The CDR3 totals 15 residues. Germline CDR1 reads SGHVS; CDR2 reads FQNEAQ. J gave up 4 bases and V 5 bases, and 10 bases lay outside the gene matches.